The clone carrying this T cell receptor (beta chain) was observed many times. Its cognate antigen is unknown. Unique molecular identifiers were built into the TCRbeta library. TCRdb redid the calling of the PCR reads with MiXCR, one entry per CDR3 protein. The sample includes 400,000 to 550,000 distinct CDR3 sequences, roughly a tenth of them seen just once. The sample comes from a study of T-cell reconstitution after alpha-beta-depleted transplantation in children. Study outcomes and limitations: Recipient T cells and thymic progenitors that survived gave rise to the high TCRbeta diversity observed at day 60 in some patients. Once a year had passed after transplant, T-cell counts and diversity came mostly from newly produced T cells.

J gave up 7 bases and V 3 bases, and 8 bases lay outside the gene matches. CDR1 and CDR2 from the germline V gene are LNHNV and YYDKDF (reference sequence). This CDR3 region has 18 residues. The clonotype originates from a child under 10 years old with inherited bone marrow failure, due to receive a stem cell transplant. The sequences come from PBMCs, collected before TCRalphabeta/CD19-depleted stem cell transplant. V usage is TRBV15 and J usage is TRBJ2-2; 16 bases fit TRBD2. The CDR3 loop is CATSSPGLAGGPVGELFF. Written as DNA, the CDR3 is TGTGCCACCAGCAGTCCGGGACTAGCGGGAGGGCCAGTCGGGGAGCTGTTTTTT.